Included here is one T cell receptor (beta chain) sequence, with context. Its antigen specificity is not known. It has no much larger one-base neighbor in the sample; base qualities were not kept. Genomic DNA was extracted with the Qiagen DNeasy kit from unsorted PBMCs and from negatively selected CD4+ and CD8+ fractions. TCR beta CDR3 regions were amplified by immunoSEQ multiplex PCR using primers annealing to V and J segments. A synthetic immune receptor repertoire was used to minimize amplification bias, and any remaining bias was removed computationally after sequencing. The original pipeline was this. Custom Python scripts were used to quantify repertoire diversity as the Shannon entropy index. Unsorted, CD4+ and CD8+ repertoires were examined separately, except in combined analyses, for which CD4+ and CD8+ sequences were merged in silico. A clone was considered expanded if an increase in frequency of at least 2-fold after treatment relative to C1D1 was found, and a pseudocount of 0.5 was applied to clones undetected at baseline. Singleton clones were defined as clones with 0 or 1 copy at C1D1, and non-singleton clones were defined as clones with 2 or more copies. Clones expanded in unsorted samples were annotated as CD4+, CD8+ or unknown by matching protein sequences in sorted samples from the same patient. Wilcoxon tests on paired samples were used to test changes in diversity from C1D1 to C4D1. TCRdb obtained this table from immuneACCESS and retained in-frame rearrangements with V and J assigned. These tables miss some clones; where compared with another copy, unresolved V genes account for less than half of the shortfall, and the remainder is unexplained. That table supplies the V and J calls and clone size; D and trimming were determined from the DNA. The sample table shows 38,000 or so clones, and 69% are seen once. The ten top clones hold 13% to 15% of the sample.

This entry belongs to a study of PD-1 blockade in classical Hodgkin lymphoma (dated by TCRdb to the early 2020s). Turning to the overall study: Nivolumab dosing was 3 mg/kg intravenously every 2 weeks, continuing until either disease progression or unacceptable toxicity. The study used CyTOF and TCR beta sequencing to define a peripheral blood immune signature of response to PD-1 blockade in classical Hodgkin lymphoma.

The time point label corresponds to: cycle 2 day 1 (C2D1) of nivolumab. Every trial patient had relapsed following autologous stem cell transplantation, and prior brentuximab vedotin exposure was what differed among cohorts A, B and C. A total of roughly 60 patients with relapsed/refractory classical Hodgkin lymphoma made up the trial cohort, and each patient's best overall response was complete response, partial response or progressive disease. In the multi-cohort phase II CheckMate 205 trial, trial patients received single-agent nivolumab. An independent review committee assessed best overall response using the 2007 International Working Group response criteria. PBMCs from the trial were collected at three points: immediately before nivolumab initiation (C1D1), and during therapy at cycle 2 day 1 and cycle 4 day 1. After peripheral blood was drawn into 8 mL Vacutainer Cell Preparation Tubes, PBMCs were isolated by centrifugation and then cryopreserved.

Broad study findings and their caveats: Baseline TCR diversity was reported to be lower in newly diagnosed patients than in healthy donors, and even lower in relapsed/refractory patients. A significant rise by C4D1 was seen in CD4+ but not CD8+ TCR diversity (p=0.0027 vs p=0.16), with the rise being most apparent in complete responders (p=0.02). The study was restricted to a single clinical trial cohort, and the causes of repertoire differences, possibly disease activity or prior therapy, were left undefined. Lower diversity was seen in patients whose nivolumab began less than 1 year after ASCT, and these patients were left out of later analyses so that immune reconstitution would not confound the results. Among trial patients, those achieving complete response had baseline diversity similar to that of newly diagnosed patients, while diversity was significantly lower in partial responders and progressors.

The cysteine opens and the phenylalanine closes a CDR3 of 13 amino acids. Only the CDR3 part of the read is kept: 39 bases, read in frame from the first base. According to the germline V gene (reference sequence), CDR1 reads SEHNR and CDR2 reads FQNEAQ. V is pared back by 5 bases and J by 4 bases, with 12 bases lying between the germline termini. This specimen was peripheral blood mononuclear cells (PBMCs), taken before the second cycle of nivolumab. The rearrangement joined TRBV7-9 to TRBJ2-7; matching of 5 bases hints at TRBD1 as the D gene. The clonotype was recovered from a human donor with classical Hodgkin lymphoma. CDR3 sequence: CASSPAGMYEQYF. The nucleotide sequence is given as TGTGCCAGCAGCCCCGCAGGGATGTACGAGCAGTACTTC.